The TCR beta chain under discussion was sequenced for a study of Ad26.COV2.S vaccination and SARS-CoV-2 variants. Germline CDR1 is SNHLY and CDR2 is FYNNEI. V lost 7 bases and J lost 5; bases outside the gene matches: 6. The CDR3 consists of 14 residues. The sample's treatment: roughly 18 received Ad26.COV2.S at low or high dose, single or two shots; roughly five received placebo; per-sample allocation not given. It was on day 63 after the first vaccine or placebo injection that samples were taken. Sequencing was performed with immunoSEQ multiplex PCR; in TCRdb, only in-frame clones are kept and a portion is missing. The table includes more than 250,000 clones, about 90% detected once. Study-wide results and limits: Responses of spike-specific T cells (both CD8+ and CD4+) reportedly showed substantial breadth after vaccination.

Concerning this clone: Antigen specificity is unknown.

The sample here was peripheral blood, taken in a trial of Ad26.COV2.S vaccine versus placebo. The chain links TRBV2 to TRBJ2-1, with 9 bases that match TRBD2. This clonotype was obtained from a person aged 18-65 years who received the Ad26.COV2.S COVID-19 vaccine or a placebo. CDR3 nucleotide sequence: TGTGCCAGCAAGGAGTCTAGCGGGAACAATGAGCAGTTCTTC. Amino acids: CASKESSGNNEQFF.